These 5 T cell receptor beta chains originate from one sample sequenced in a study of T-cell memory formation after mild COVID-19. TCRdb re-called the 5' RACE reads through MiXCR, storing one row per CDR3 protein. The data contain 450,000 to 650,000 distinct CDR3 sequences, about 22% of them seen just once; the ten biggest clones take up about 8.4%. Sequenced material: PBMCs or a T cell subset sorted from them (not recorded which). The receptors come from an adult woman who had mild COVID-19 (a few samples of this study predate the infection). Cell type and time point are not known.

This clonotype has ten or more counts. The genes are TRBV5-1 and TRBJ2-7, with D possibly being TRBD1 or TRBD2 (5 bases each). V shed 4 bases and J shed 6 bases, with 14 bases lying between them. Germline V gene data show CDR1 as SGHRS and CDR2 as YFSETQ. The CDR3 is 13 residues long. In nucleotides, the CDR3 is TGCGCCAGCAGCGGGGGACCCAGTATCGAGCAGTACTTC. This encodes CASSGGPSIEQYF.

CDR3 region: CASSYGSNQPQHF. The CDR3 DNA sequence: TGTGCCAGCAGTTATGGTAGCAATCAGCCCCAGCATTTT. The chain is built from TRBV6-2 or TRBV6-3 and TRBJ1-5; D is ambiguous. Germline V lookup: CDR1 MNHEY, CDR2 SVGEGT. The CDR3 totals 13 residues. Trimming removed 3 bases from V and 0 bases from J, with 3 bases in between.

CDR3 loop: CASSLGQSGEKLFF. The CDR3, as DNA: TGTGCCAGCAGCTTGGGTCAGTCCGGAGAAAAACTGTTTTTT. This sequence joins TRBV5-6 and TRBJ1-4; D ambiguous. The CDR3 has 14 amino acids. V was cut by 0 bases and J by 8 bases, with 11 bases left in between. The germline gives CDR1 SGHDT, CDR2 YYEEEE. The full variable domain, completed using reference TRBV5-6 and TRBJ1-4, is DAGVTQSPTHLIKTRGQQVTLRCSPKSGHDTVSWYQQALGQGPQFIFQYYEEEERQRGNFPDRFSGHQFPNYSSELNVNALLLGDSALYLCASSLGQSGEKLFFGSGTQLSVL.

CDR3 amino acids: CASSPLEANVLTF. The CDR3 nucleotides are TGTGCCAGCAGTCCTCTAGAGGCCAACGTCCTGACTTTC. The chain employs TRBV12-3 or TRBV12-4 and TRBJ2-6, with unresolved D. Trimming shortened V by 5 bases and J by 6 bases, and 8 bases separated the two germline ends. The CDR3 has 13 amino acids.

This clonotype has just a few counts. The V gene is TRBV29-1, the J gene TRBJ2-3; D is unresolved. This CDR3 is built from 14 residues. V was pared by 4 bases and J by 0 bases, with 11 bases between. Germline loops: CDR1 SQVTM, CDR2 ANQGSEA. Here the CDR3 DNA reads TGCAGCGTTGTACTGACCCCTAGCACAGATACGCAGTATTTT. Its protein is CSVVLTPSTDTQYF.